These 23 T cell receptor beta chains share one sample of origin, sequenced in a study of shared clonotypes between healthy human individuals (TCRdb year 2020). The library was obtained by the immunoSEQ multiplex PCR assay. TCRdb provides this immuneACCESS table in a form limited to in-frame rearrangements. Some clones are lacking; in checked studies, under half of them reflect an unresolved V gene, and why the rest are absent is not known. The sample profile shows 2 million or so clones; 95% of them were found once. Around 0.13% of the sample rests with the top ten. Specimen: naive CD4+ T cells sorted from blood. The sample's cell subset or site label, in plain terms: CD45RA+ positively selected. All receptors derive from a man aged 18 to 29 in good health.

V usage is TRBV5-1 and J usage is TRBJ2-3, with 7 bases lining up with TRBD1. This CDR3 is 13 amino acids long. V gave up 4 bases and J gave up 4 bases; unmatched junction bases: 3. Germline assignment: CDR1 SGHRS and CDR2 YFSETQ. CDR3 region: CASSIQGPDTQYF. The DNA of the CDR3 is TGCGCCAGCAGCATACAGGGGCCAGATACGCAGTATTTT.

This chain connects TRBV28 to TRBJ2-1; D is uncertain. The germline gives CDR1 MDHEN, CDR2 SYDVKM. V was pared by 3 bases and J by 5 bases, with 23 bases between. CDR3 size: 18 residues. CDR3 region: CASSLGPQAVEVHNEQFF. CDR3 coding DNA: TGTGCCAGCAGTTTGGGCCCCCAGGCGGTTGAGGTCCACAATGAGCAGTTCTTC.

The V and J genes are TRBV6-5 and TRBJ2-2; no reliable D call. The CDR3 has 16 residues. V was shortened by 0 bases and J by 4 bases, with 12 bases between the two germline ends. The germline gives CDR1 MNHEY, CDR2 SVGAGI. The CDR3 region has the DNA TGTGCCAGCAGTTACTCGATCCAGGTTGGCACCGGGGAGCTGTTTTTT. Its protein product is CASSYSIQVGTGELFF.

Written as DNA, the CDR3 is TGTGCCAGCAGCTCGGTCGGCCTGGGCTCTGGAAACACCATATATTTT. It yields the protein CASSSVGLGSGNTIYF. This chain uses TRBV7-8 with TRBJ1-3, with no clear D. Germline V gives CDR1 SGHVS, CDR2 FQNEAQ. V lost 4 bases to trimming and J lost 0 bases, with 13 bases between them. CDR3 length: 16 residues.

This chain joins TRBV5-6 and TRBJ2-5, with 10 nucleotides matching TRBD1. The CDR3 spans 14 residues. Germline V gene lookup returns CDR1 SGHDT and CDR2 YYEEEE. V lost 5 bases and J lost 5; bases outside the gene matches: 6. CDR3 in amino acids: CASSYRQGAETQYF. Here the CDR3 DNA reads TGTGCCAGCAGTTATCGACAGGGGGCCGAGACCCAGTACTTC.

Worth noting for this clone: The same CDR3 can be traced to other DNA sequences in this sample. The genes are TRBV30 and TRBJ1-6, with D possibly being TRBD1 (5 bases). Germline CDR1 and CDR2: GTSNPN and SVGIG (reference sequence). The CDR3 totals 12 residues. V shed 5 bases and J shed 10 bases, with 12 bases lying between them. The CDR3 sequence is CAWGQGGSPLHF. The CDR3 DNA sequence: TGTGCCTGGGGGCAGGGTGGCTCACCCCTCCACTTT. The full variable domain, completed using reference TRBV30 and TRBJ1-6, is SQTIHQWPATLVQPVGSPLSLECTVEGTSNPNLYWYRQAAGRGLQLLFYSVGIGQISSEVPQNLSASRPQDRQFILSSKKLLLSDSGFYLCAWGQGGSPLHFGNGTRLTVT.

The chain employs TRBV21-1 and TRBJ1-2. TRBV21-1 is a pseudogene locus. The CDR3 sequence is 13 residues long. The CDR3 DNA sequence: TGTGCCAGCAGCAAAGAAGTAGGGTATGGCTACACCTTC. Its protein product is CASSKEVGYGYTF.

V and J are TRBV5-1 and TRBJ1-1, with D tentatively TRBD1 (5 bases). V was clipped by 5 bases and J by 4 bases, with 15 bases between them. The CDR3 contains 14 residues. Germline V gene sequence: CDR1 SGHRS, CDR2 YFSETQ. CDR3 nucleotides: TGCGCCAGCAGGGATACGAGGGGTAGCACTGAAGCTTTCTTT. Translating gives CASRDTRGSTEAFF. The full variable domain, rest sourced from reference TRBV5-1 and TRBJ1-1, is KAGVTQTPRYLIKTRGQQVTLSCSPISGHRSVSWYQQTPGQGLQFLFEYFSETQRNKGNFPGRFSGRQFSNSRSEMNVSTLELGDSALYLCASRDTRGSTEAFFGQGTRLTVV.

This clone was seen just once. The chain carries TRBV4-2 and TRBJ1-4; the match to TRBD1 covers 11 bases. The CDR3 is 16 amino acids. V trimming: 3 bases; J trimming: 0 bases; junction bases outside the gene matches: 0. Germline V gene sequence: CDR1 LGHNA, CDR2 YNFKEQ. The DNA for the CDR3 is TGTGCCAGCAGCCAGGGACAGGGGGCAACTAATGAAAAACTGTTTTTT. It translates to CASSQGQGATNEKLFF.

About this clone: Other nucleotide sequences from this sample produce the same CDR3. CDR3 sequence reads: CASSYANEQFF. The CDR3, as DNA: TGTGCCAGCAGTTACGCAAATGAGCAGTTCTTC. The chain links TRBV6-5 to TRBJ2-1, with D unclear. Germline CDR1 and CDR2: MNHEY and SVGAGI. Between the trimmed V and J ends, which lost 2 bases and 7 bases, there was a span of 3 bases. The CDR3 is 11 residues long.

The V and J genes are TRBV10-3 and TRBJ1-3; TRBD1 is a possible D gene (5 bases). The V end lost 6 bases, the J end lost 4 bases, and 13 bases lay between the germline ends. Germline lookup yields CDR1 ENHRY and CDR2 SYGVKD. The length of the CDR3 is 14 residues. CDR3 residues: CAISSGTPGNTIYF. The CDR3 DNA reads TGTGCCATCAGCTCCGGGACGCCGGGAAACACCATATATTTT.

This sequence joins TRBV5-1 and TRBJ1-2, with D unclear. The V gene's germline CDR1 is SGHRS and CDR2 YFSETQ. CDR3 length: 16 amino acids. The V end lost 4 bases, the J end lost 7 bases, and 23 bases lay between the germline ends. The CDR3 region is CASSPQDSRTISGYTF. DNA for the CDR3: TGCGCCAGCAGCCCCCAAGACTCGAGGACGATTAGTGGCTACACCTTC.

In its sample, this clone was seen once. The V gene is TRBV18, the J gene TRBJ2-1; 9 nucleotides agree with TRBD1. The V gene's germline CDR1 is KGHSH and CDR2 LQKENI. The CDR3 is 17 residues long. V shed 6 bases and J 3 bases; nucleotides not matched to a gene: 12. The CDR3 sequence: CASSLGGPGQGYNEQFF. For the CDR3, the DNA is TGTGCCAGCTCCCTGGGTGGACCGGGACAGGGCTACAATGAGCAGTTCTTC.

This chain connects TRBV7-2 to TRBJ2-1; 7 nucleotides line up with TRBD2. Germline CDR1 and CDR2: SGHTA and FQGNSA. This CDR3 contains 15 residues. J was trimmed by 0 bases and V by 5 bases; bases with no gene match: 4. In DNA form, the CDR3 reads TGTGCCAGCAGCGCGGGCGGGGGCTCCTACAATGAGCAGTTCTTC. This sequence encodes CASSAGGGSYNEQFF.

The chain uses TRBV4-1 and TRBJ2-1; TRBD2 aligns across 13 bases. CDR3 size: 15 residues. V shed 3 bases and J 9 bases; nucleotides not matched to a gene: 5. Per germline, CDR1 MGHRA and CDR2 YSYEKL. CDR3 DNA: TGCGCCAGCAGCCACGGACTAGCGGGAGTGGGTGAGCAGTTCTTC. This gives the protein CASSHGLAGVGEQFF.

On this clone itself: Other DNA sequences of this sample code for an identical CDR3. The V and J genes are TRBV5-1 and TRBJ2-3, with D unclear. Germline-derived CDR1 and CDR2 are SGHRS and YFSETQ. This CDR3 region has 15 residues. V lost 4 bases and J 0 bases, leaving 12 bases between the germline ends. CDR3 sequence reads: CASSPNGGSTDTQYF. CDR3 DNA: TGCGCCAGCAGCCCCAATGGCGGTAGCACAGATACGCAGTATTTT.

This chain links TRBV20-1 with TRBJ2-5, with D hard to call. Germline assignment: CDR1 DFQATT and CDR2 SNEGSKA (reference sequence). The CDR3 loop spans 11 amino acids. Trimming stripped 3 bases from V and 1 base from J, with 3 bases between. CDR3 amino acids: CSASFQETQYF. The CDR3 nucleotides read TGCAGTGCTAGTTTCCAAGAGACCCAGTACTTC.

This chain joins TRBV28 and TRBJ1-1, with TRBD1 as a possible D gene (5 bases). Germline values: CDR1 MDHEN, CDR2 SYDVKM. V was clipped by 5 bases and J by 6 bases, with 19 bases between them. The CDR3 spans 15 residues. In DNA form, the CDR3 reads TGTGCCAGCAGTCCGCCGGACATCGCAGGCGCTGAAGCTTTCTTT. Translating gives CASSPPDIAGAEAFF. The full variable domain, rest sourced from reference TRBV28 and TRBJ1-1, is DVKVTQSSRYLVKRTGEKVFLECVQDMDHENMFWYRQDPGLGLRLIYFSYDVKMKEKGDIPEGYSVSREKKERFSLILESASTNQTSMYLCASSPPDIAGAEAFFGQGTRLTVV.

The chain employs TRBV28 and TRBJ1-2; TRBD1 might be the D (5 bases). V lost 6 bases to trimming and J lost 2 bases, with 13 bases between them. CDR3 length equals 14 residues. Germline CDR1 and CDR2: MDHEN and SYDVKM. CDR3 region: CASSSPGTNYGYTF. CDR3 in DNA: TGTGCCAGCAGCTCTCCCGGGACCAACTATGGCTACACCTTC.

Only one count was recorded for this clone. V and J are TRBV2 and TRBJ1-1; no firm D call. Germline V gives CDR1 SNHLY, CDR2 FYNNEI. V shed 9 bases and J shed 3 bases, with 11 bases lying between them. The CDR3 contains 12 residues. CDR3 loop: CARSQPYTEAFF. CDR3 nucleotide sequence: TGTGCCAGATCTCAGCCCTACACTGAAGCTTTCTTT.

The chain links TRBV6-5 to TRBJ2-2; D tentatively reads TRBD1 or TRBD2 (6 bases each). V lost 4 bases to trimming and J lost 5 bases, with 14 bases between them. Germline values: CDR1 MNHEY, CDR2 SVGAGI. The CDR3 loop spans 15 amino acids. The CDR3 bases are TGTGCCAGCAGTTGGGTCCGAGGGGGGACCGGGGAGCTGTTTTTT. This encodes CASSWVRGGTGELFF.

V and J are TRBV28 and TRBJ2-1, with 11 positions matching TRBD1. The CDR3 has 15 residues. Germline-derived CDR1 and CDR2 are MDHEN and SYDVKM. J gave up 4 bases and V 4 bases, and 3 bases lay outside the gene matches. The CDR3: CASSSGQGAYNEQFF. The CDR3 nucleotides read TGTGCCAGCAGTTCCGGACAGGGGGCTTACAATGAGCAGTTCTTC. Combining the CDR3 with reference TRBV28 and TRBJ2-1 gives the whole variable domain DVKVTQSSRYLVKRTGEKVFLECVQDMDHENMFWYRQDPGLGLRLIYFSYDVKMKEKGDIPEGYSVSREKKERFSLILESASTNQTSMYLCASSSGQGAYNEQFFGPGTRLTVL.

This clone was recorded only once. The chain has TRBV19 and TRBJ2-2; 9 nucleotides align to TRBD2. This CDR3 is built from 16 residues. Per the germline V gene, CDR1 is LNHDA and CDR2 is SQIVND (reference sequence). Unmatched junction bases numbered 5, after V lost 1 base and J lost 5 bases. The CDR3 nucleotides are TGTGCCAGTAGTATAGCGCCTAGCGGGGTAACCGGGGAGCTGTTTTTT. Its protein is CASSIAPSGVTGELFF.